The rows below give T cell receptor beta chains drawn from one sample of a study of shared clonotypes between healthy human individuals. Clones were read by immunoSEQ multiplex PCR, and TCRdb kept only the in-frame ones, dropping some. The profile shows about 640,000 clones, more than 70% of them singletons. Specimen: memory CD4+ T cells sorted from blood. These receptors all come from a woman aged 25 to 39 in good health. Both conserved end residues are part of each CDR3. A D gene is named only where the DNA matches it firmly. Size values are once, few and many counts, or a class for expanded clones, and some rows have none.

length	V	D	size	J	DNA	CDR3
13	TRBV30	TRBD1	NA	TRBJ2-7	TGTGCCTGGAGTACAGGGGATAGGGACGAGCAGTACTTC	CAWSTGDRDEQYF
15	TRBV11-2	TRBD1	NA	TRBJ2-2	TGTGCCAGCAGCTATTCAGGGGGGAACACCGGGGAGCTGTTTTTT	CASSYSGGNTGELFF
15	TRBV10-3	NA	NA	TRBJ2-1	TGTGCCATCAGTGAGGTTGGGACTGATAACGGTGAGCAGTTCTTC	CAISEVGTDNGEQFF
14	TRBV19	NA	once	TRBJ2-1	TGTGCCAGTCATAAATGGGGGGCCCTGGATGAGCAGTTCTTC	CASHKWGALDEQFF
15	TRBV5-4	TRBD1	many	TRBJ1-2	TGTGCCAGCAGCTTTGCCGACAGGGGGGAAGGTGGCTACACCTTC	CASSFADRGEGGYTF
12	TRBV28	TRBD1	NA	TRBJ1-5	TGTGCCCACAGGGGCGGCAATCAGCCCCAGCATTTT	CAHRGGNQPQHF
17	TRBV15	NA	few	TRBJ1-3	TGTGCCACCAGCAGAGGTTCCCAGGGAAGCTCTGGAAACACCATATATTTT	CATSRGSQGSSGNTIYF
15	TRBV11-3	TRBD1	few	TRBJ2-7	TGTGCCAGCAGCCGAGGACAGGGGGCCTCCTACGAGCAGTACTTC	CASSRGQGASYEQYF
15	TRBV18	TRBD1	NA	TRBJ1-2	TGTGCCAGCTCACCCCTACAGGGGCTCAACTATGGCTACACCTTC	CASSPLQGLNYGYTF
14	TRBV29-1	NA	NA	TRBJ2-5	TGCAGCGTTGAAGACACAGGGGGGGGAGAGACCCAGTACTTC	CSVEDTGGGETQYF
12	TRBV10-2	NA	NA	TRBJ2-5	TGCGCCAGCGCCCAGGCGGGGGAGACCCAGTACTTC	CASAQAGETQYF
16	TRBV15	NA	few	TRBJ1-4	TGTGCCACCAGCAGATTCCAGGTTGGAACTAATGAAAAACTGTTTTTT	CATSRFQVGTNEKLFF
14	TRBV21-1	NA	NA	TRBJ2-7	TGTGCCAGCAGCAAAGAAGACAGGGGGCACGAGCAGTACTTC	CASSKEDRGHEQYF